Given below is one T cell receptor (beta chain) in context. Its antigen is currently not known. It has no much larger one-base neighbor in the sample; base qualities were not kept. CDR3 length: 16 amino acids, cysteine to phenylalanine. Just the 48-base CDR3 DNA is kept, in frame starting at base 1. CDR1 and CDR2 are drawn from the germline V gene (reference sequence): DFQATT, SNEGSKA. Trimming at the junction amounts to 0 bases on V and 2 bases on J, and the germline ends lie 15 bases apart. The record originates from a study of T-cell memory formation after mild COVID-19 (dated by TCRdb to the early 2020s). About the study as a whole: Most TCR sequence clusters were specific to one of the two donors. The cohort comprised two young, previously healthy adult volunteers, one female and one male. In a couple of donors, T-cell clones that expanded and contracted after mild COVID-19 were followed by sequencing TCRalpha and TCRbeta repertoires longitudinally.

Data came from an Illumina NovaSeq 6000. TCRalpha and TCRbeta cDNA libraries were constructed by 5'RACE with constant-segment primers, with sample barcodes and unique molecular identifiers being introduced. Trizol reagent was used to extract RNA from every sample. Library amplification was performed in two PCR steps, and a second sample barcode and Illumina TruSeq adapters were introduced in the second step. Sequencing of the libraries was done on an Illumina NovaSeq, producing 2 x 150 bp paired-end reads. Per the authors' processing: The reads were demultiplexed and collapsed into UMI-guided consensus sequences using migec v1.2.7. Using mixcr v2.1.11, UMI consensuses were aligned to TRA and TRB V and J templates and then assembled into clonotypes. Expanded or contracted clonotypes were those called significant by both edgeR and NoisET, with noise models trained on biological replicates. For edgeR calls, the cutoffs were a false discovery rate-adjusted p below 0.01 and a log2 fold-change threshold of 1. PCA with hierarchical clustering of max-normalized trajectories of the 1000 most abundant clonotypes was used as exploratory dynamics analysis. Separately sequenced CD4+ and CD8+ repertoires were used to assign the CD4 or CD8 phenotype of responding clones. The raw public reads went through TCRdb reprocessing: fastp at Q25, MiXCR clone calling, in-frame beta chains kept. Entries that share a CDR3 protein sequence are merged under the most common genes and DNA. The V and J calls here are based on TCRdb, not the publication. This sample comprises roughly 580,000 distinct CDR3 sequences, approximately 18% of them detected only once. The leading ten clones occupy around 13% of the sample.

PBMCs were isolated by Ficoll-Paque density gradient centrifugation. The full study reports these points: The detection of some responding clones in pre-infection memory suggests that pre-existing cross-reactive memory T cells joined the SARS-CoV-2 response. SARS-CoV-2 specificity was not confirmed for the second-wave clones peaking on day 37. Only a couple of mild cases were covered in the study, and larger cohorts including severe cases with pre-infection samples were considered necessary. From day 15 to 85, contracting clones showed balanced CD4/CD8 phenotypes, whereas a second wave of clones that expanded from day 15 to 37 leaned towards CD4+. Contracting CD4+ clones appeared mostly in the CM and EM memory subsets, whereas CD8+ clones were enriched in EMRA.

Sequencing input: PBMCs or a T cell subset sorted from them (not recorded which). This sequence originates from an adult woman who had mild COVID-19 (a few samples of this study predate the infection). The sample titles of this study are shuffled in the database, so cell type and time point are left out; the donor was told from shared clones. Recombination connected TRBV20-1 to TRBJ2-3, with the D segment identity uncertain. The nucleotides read TGCAGTGCTAGAGATTTGAAGGGAACGTACACAGATACGCAGTATTTT. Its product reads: CSARDLKGTYTDTQYF.